The 2 T cell receptor beta chains given below trace back to one sample, sequenced in a study of cytomegalovirus exposure and HLA in healthy donors (dated by TCRdb to about 2017). The library was obtained by the immunoSEQ multiplex PCR assay. For the multiplex PCR, a mixture combining 60 forward primers for TCR Vbeta segments and 13 reverse primers for TCR Jbeta segments was used. The clones in this table, taken by TCRdb from immuneACCESS, are in-frame only. Not every clone is retained; where verified, under half of the shortfall comes from an unresolved V gene, and the cause of the rest is unknown. This sample lists under 150,000 clones; around 78% were detected once. 1.8% of the sample lies in the top ten. Sequenced: PBMCs. These receptors were obtained from a woman aged 45-59 years in good health and CMV-seronegative.

This clone was seen only a few times. The rearrangement joins TRBV15 to TRBJ1-1; no definite D call. CDR3 length equals 14 residues. V gave up 4 bases and J gave up 5 bases, with 14 bases separating them. In germline, CDR1 is LNHNV, CDR2 YYDKDF (reference sequence). The CDR3 DNA sequence: TGTGCCACCAGCACCGGCGGGGTAAGGACTGAAGCTTTCTTT. This translates into CATSTGGVRTEAFF. Filled out from reference TRBV15 and TRBJ1-1, the complete variable domain reads DAMVIQNPRYQVTQFGKPVTLSCSQTLNHNVMYWYQQKSSQAPKLLFHYYDKDFNNEADTPDNFQSRRPNTSFCFLDIRSPGLGDTAMYLCATSTGGVRTEAFFGQGTRLTVV.

Of note for this clone: The junction differs from germline at one of its ends, possibly a read error. This sequence joins TRBV7-9 and TRBJ2-6, with D perhaps TRBD1 (5 bases). CDR1 and CDR2 from the germline V gene are SEHNR and FQNEAQ (reference sequence). The CDR3 totals 15 residues. CDR3 sequence: CASSYQGFGASVLTF. For the CDR3, the DNA is TGTGCCAGCAGTTATCAGGGTTTTGGGGCCAGCGTCCTGACTTTC.